A selection of T cell receptor beta chains follows, all from one sample in a study of blood T cell repertoires in COVID-19. Here immunoSEQ multiplex PCR was the method, and the copy in TCRdb shows in-frame clones only, minus some. The sample has 250,000 to 350,000 clones, approximately 86% seen once; the top ten hold 13%. Sequenced sample: peripheral blood. All receptors come from a woman between 70 and 85 years old with COVID-19, enrolled during active disease. Each CDR3 is given with its conserved first and last residue. A D gene is named only where the DNA matches it firmly. A row's size may be missing; if present it is once, few, many or a size class.

>-|TRBD2|TRBV4-1|TRBJ2-5
TGCGCCAGCAGCCAAGAGGGTAGCCGGGGGGTCCAAGAGACCCAGTACTTC
CASSQEGSRGVQETQYF
>many|-|TRBV4-3|TRBJ1-2
TGCGCCAGCAGCCAAGATCCCGCCGAGGTCGGTGGCTACACCTTC
CASSQDPAEVGGYTF
>-|TRBD1|TRBV7-3|TRBJ1-1
TGTGCCAGCGCCTCACAGGGGCGGGACACTGAAGCTTTCTTT
CASASQGRDTEAFF
>-|TRBD1|TRBV7-9|TRBJ2-7
TGTGCCAGCAGCCCCCCACAGGGGGCAAACGAGCAGTACTTC
CASSPPQGANEQYF
>-|TRBD1|TRBV10-3|TRBJ1-2
TGTGCCATCAGTCTCGGACAGGTCTATGGCTACACCTTC
CAISLGQVYGYTF
>-|-|TRBV4-1|TRBJ1-1
TGCGCCAGCAGCCCCGCTGTGGCAGACACTGAAGCTTTCTTT
CASSPAVADTEAFF
>few|-|TRBV30|TRBJ1-2
TGTGCCTGGGCAGGCGGGTTAGGGGGCTACACCTTC
CAWAGGLGGYTF
>-|-|TRBV5-1|TRBJ1-6
TGCGCCAGCAGCTCTCTAGGAGGGAATTCACCCCTCCACTTT
CASSSLGGNSPLHF
>-|TRBD2|TRBV4-3|TRBJ2-7
TGCGCCAGCAGCCAAGGACTAGCGGGGGGGATTTCCTACGAGCAGTACTTC
CASSQGLAGGISYEQYF
>-|-|TRBV4-2|TRBJ1-4
TGTGCCAGCAGCCAAGGAGGGGACGGCTGGGGGGGACTGTTTTTT
CASSQGGDGWGGLFF
>-|-|TRBV4-1|TRBJ1-1
TGCGCCAGCAGCCAGCCGGGGGAGCTCTGGAACACTGAAGCTTTCTTT
CASSQPGELWNTEAFF
>-|-|TRBV11-2|TRBJ2-1
TGTGCCAGCAGCTTTCGAGGGGGGGGCCGCGACAATGAGCAGTTCTTC
CASSFRGGGRDNEQFF
>-|-|TRBV6-1|TRBJ1-6
TGTGCCAGCAGTGGAAACAGGGCAGACTATAATTCACCCCTCCACTTT
CASSGNRADYNSPLHF
>-|TRBD2|TRBV5-1|TRBJ2-1
TGCGCCAGCAGCCCCTCGGGCGGGGGGTCCTACAATGAGCAGTTCTTC
CASSPSGGGSYNEQFF
>-|TRBD2|TRBV11-2|TRBJ2-2
TGTGCCAGCAGCTTCTTGCGGGGGGCTGGCGGGGAGCTGTTTTTT
CASSFLRGAGGELFF
>-|-|TRBV28|TRBJ2-3
TGTGCCAGCAGTTTTGCAGGGGCCCCAGATACGCAGTATTTT
CASSFAGAPDTQYF
>-|TRBD2|TRBV19|TRBJ2-3
TGTGCCAGTAGTCTGGGGACTAGGACAGATACGCAGTATTTT
CASSLGTRTDTQYF
>-|-|TRBV19|TRBJ2-3
TGTGCCAGTAGTATGTCTGGCACAGATACGCAGTATTTT
CASSMSGTDTQYF
>-|-|TRBV5-1|TRBJ2-7
TGCGCCAGCAGCGGACTATTCTACGAGCAGTACTTC
CASSGLFYEQYF
>once|-|TRBV24-1|TRBJ1-4
TGTGCCACCAGCGGGGGAGGTAATGAAAAACTGTTTTTT
CATSGGGNEKLFF
>-|-|TRBV12-3/TRBV12-4|TRBJ2-7
TGTGCCAGCAGGCTGGCGGGGGAGCAGTACTTC
CASRLAGEQYF
>-|-|TRBV4-1|TRBJ1-5
TGCGCCAGCAGCCAAGCACAGGGTGGTAGCAATCAGCCCCAGCATTTT
CASSQAQGGSNQPQHF
>-|-|TRBV6-4|TRBJ1-1
TGTGCCAGCAGTGAAGCCCGGGGGACTGAAGCTTTCTTT
CASSEARGTEAFF
>-|-|TRBV2|TRBJ1-5
TGTGCCAGCAGGGACCGGGATAACAATCAGCCCCAGCATTTT
CASRDRDNNQPQHF
>-|TRBD2|TRBV5-4|TRBJ2-1
TGTGCCAGCAGCTTGGCGCGGGGGGGCACCTACAATGAGCAGTTCTTC
CASSLARGGTYNEQFF
>-|TRBD2|TRBV5-6|TRBJ2-2
TGTGCCAGCAGCTCCGTTTTCCCCAGCGGACTAGGGACCGGGGAGCTGTTTTTT
CASSSVFPSGLGTGELFF
>-|TRBD1|TRBV27|TRBJ2-3
TGTGCCAGCGCAGTGTCAGGGGGTGAAACAGATACGCAGTATTTT
CASAVSGGETDTQYF
>-|-|TRBV2|TRBJ1-6
TGTGCCAGCAGGCTAGAAAGTTCACCCCTCCACTTT
CASRLESSPLHF
>-|TRBD2|TRBV5-4|TRBJ2-3
TGTGCCAGCAGCCCCGGGGGGGGAGACACAGATACGCAGTATTTT
CASSPGGGDTDTQYF
>-|TRBD1|TRBV30|TRBJ2-2
TGTGCCTGGAACCTCTTTCAGGGGGCCGGGGAGCTGTTTTTT
CAWNLFQGAGELFF
>-|-|TRBV14|TRBJ1-1
TGTGCCAGCAGCCAAGATTTAAGGGGCACTGAAGCTTTCTTT
CASSQDLRGTEAFF
>-|-|TRBV3-1/TRBV3-2|TRBJ1-1
TGTGCCAGCAGCCTAATGAACACTGAAGCTTTCTTT
CASSLMNTEAFF
>once|TRBD2|TRBV3-1/TRBV3-2|TRBJ2-5
TGTGCCAGCAGCCAACCGAAGACCACCGGGGGGGAGACCCAGTACTTC
CASSQPKTTGGETQYF
>-|TRBD2|TRBV6-5|TRBJ2-3
TGTGCCAGCAGTTTCACGGGGGGGAGAACAGATACGCAGTATTTT
CASSFTGGRTDTQYF
>-|-|TRBV5-6|TRBJ2-1
TGTGCCAGCAGCTTGGGTCGGGGTTTTAGCGGCAGGGAGGTCTTC
CASSLGRGFSGREVF
>-|-|TRBV11-2|TRBJ2-7
TGTGCCAGCAGCTCCAACAGGGAAAACCACGAGCAGTACTTC
CASSSNRENHEQYF
>once|-|TRBV28|TRBJ2-2
TGTGCCAGCAGTTATCAGGGCACCGGGGAGCTGTTTTTT
CASSYQGTGELFF
>once|-|TRBV2|TRBJ2-3
TGTGCCAGCATGGGCTCCTCCACAGATACGCAGTATTTT
CASMGSSTDTQYF
>-|-|TRBV12-2|TRBJ1-1
TGTGCAGGTCCGCGACACAGAGCTTTCTTT
CAGPRHRAFF
>-|TRBD1|TRBV2|TRBJ1-1
TGTGCCAGCAGGGCCTTGGGACAGGGGAACACTGAAGCTTTCTTT
CASRALGQGNTEAFF
>once|TRBD1|TRBV5-1|TRBJ1-1
TGCGCCAGCAGCCCGACAGGGGGCGGAACTGAAGCTTTCTTT
CASSPTGGGTEAFF
>-|-|TRBV18|TRBJ2-1
TGTGCCAGCTCACCACGGGGGGAGAGCTCCTACAATGAGCAGTTCTTC
CASSPRGESSYNEQFF
>-|TRBD1|TRBV27|TRBJ2-1
TGTGCCAGCAGTCTCTACGTGAGGGGGCTGAGTAACAATGAGCAGTTCTTC
CASSLYVRGLSNNEQFF
>few|-|TRBV2|TRBJ2-3
TGTGCCAGCAGTGAGTCTAGCGATACGCAGTATTTT
CASSESSDTQYF
>once|TRBD2|TRBV7-8|TRBJ2-3
TGTGCCAGCAGCTCCTCTAAAGCCAGCGGGGGGGCCGATACGCAGTATTTT
CASSSSKASGGADTQYF
>-|TRBD1|TRBV18|TRBJ1-5
TGTGCCAGCTCACCGGACAGGGGAGGCAACCAGCCCCAGCATTTT
CASSPDRGGNQPQHF
>-|TRBD1|TRBV12-3/TRBV12-4|TRBJ1-1
TGTGCCAGCGGCAGGGGGAAGGGGGCTTTCTTT
CASGRGKGAFF
>-|TRBD1|TRBV11-2|TRBJ1-1
TGTGCCAGCAGCTCCTACAGGGGGACGAACACTGAAGCTTTCTTT
CASSSYRGTNTEAFF
>-|-|TRBV28|TRBJ2-2
TGTGCCAGCAACCAACAGCAATTTGGCACCGGGGAGCTGTTTTTT
CASNQQQFGTGELFF
>-|-|TRBV20-1|TRBJ1-4
TGCAGTGCTAGTTCCGCGGAAACAACTAATGAAAAACTGTTTTTT
CSASSAETTNEKLFF
>-|TRBD1|TRBV3-1/TRBV3-2|TRBJ1-5
TGTGCCAGCAGTTACCCTGATCTCCGGACAGGGGACGACCAGCCCCAGCATTTT
CASSYPDLRTGDDQPQHF
>many|-|TRBV4-3|TRBJ1-2
TGCGCCAGCAGCGTGGACACGGACCCTACCTATGGCTACACCTTC
CASSVDTDPTYGYTF
>-|-|TRBV2|TRBJ2-7
TGTGCCAGCAGTCCTCTACAGGTCCGAACCTACGAGCAGTACTTC
CASSPLQVRTYEQYF
>-|-|TRBV7-9|TRBJ2-3
TGTGCCAGCAGCCCCAGAGTGTGGGGGGACACAGATACGCAGTATTTT
CASSPRVWGDTDTQYF
>-|-|TRBV27|TRBJ1-2
TGTGCCAGCAGTTTAAGAGAGGGTGAAAGCTACACCTTC
CASSLREGESYTF
>-|TRBD1|TRBV27|TRBJ1-2
TGTGCCAGCAGGACCGGGACAGGGGTGTACTATGGCTACACCTTC
CASRTGTGVYYGYTF
>-|-|TRBV19|TRBJ1-5
TGTGCCAGTAGTAACCGGGGAACCTTACGTCCCAATCAGCCCCAGCATTTT
CASSNRGTLRPNQPQHF
>-|-|TRBV7-2|TRBJ1-1
TGTGCCAGCAGCTTAAGAGAGAACACTGAAGCTTTCTTT
CASSLRENTEAFF
>-|TRBD1|TRBV28|TRBJ2-7
TGTGCCAGCAGTTTAATCGGGACAGGCCCTACCTACGAGCAGTACTTC
CASSLIGTGPTYEQYF
>-|-|TRBV5-1|TRBJ1-2
TGCGCCAGCAGCCCGACAGGTTCTAACTATGGCTACACCTTC
CASSPTGSNYGYTF